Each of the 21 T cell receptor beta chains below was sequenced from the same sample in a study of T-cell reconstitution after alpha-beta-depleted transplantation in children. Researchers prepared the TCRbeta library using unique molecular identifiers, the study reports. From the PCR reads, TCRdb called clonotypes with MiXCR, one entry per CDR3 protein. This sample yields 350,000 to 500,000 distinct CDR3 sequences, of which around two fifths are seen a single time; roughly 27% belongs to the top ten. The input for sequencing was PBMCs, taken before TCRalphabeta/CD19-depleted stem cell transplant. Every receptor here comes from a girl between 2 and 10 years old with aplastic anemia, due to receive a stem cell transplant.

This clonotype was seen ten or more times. CDR3 loop: CASSLDRAYGYTF. As DNA, the CDR3 is TGTGCCAGCAGCTTAGACAGGGCCTATGGCTACACCTTC. The rearrangement links TRBV7-2 to TRBJ1-2; maybe TRBD1 (6 bases). In germline, CDR1 is SGHTA, CDR2 FQGNSA. The V and J ends lost 1 base and 4 bases respectively, with 7 bases between them. This CDR3 region has 13 residues.

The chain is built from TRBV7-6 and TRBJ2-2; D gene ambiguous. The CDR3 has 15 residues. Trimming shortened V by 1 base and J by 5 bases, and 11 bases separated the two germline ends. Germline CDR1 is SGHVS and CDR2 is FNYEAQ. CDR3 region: CASSLEDRMTGELFF. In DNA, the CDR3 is TGTGCCAGCAGCTTAGAGGACCGCATGACCGGGGAGCTGTTTTTT.

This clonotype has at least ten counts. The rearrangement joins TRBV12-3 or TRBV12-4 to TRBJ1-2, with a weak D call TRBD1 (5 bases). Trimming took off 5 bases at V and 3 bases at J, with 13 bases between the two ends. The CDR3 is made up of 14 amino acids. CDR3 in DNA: TGTGCCAGCAGTCCCCAGTTACAGGACTATGGCTACACCTTC. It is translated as CASSPQLQDYGYTF.

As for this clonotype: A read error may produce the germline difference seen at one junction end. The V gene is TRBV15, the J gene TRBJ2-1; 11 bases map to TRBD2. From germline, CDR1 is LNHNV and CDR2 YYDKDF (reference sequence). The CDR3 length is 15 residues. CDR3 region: CATSREASGGPRYIF. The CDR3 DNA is TGTGCCACCAGCAGAGAAGCTAGCGGGGGGCCTCGCTATATCTTC.

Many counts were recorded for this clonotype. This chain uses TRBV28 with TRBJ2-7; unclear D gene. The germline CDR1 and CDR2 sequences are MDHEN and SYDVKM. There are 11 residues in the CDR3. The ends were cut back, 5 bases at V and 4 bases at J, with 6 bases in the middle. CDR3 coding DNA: TGTGCCAGCAGTCGACCTTACGAGCAGTACTTC. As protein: CASSRPYEQYF.

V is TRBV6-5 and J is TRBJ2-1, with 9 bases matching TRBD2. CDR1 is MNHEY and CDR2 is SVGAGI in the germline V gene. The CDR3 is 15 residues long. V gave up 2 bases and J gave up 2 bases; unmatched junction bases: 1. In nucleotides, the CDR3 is TGTGCCAGCAGTTACGCTAGCGGGGCCTACAATGAGCAGTTCTTC. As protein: CASSYASGAYNEQFF.

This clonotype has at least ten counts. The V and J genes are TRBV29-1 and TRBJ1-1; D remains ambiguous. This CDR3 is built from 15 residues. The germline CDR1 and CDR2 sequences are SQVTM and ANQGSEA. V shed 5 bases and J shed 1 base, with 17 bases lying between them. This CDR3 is CSVMYSWATNTEAFF. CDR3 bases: TGCAGCGTTATGTACAGCTGGGCCACGAACACTGAAGCTTTCTTT.

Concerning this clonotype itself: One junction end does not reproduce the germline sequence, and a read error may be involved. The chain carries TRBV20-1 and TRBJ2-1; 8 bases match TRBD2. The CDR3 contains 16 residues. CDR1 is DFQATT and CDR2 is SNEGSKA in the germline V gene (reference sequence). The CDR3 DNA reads TGCAGTGCTAAAAACCTAGCGGGCCTTTCTCGGAATGAGCAGTCCTTC. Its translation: CSAKNLAGLSRNEQSF.

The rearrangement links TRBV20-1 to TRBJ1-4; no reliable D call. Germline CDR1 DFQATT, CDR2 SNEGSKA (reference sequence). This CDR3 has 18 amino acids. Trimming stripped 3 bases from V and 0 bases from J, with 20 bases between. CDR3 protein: CSARFGRIRIATNEKLFF. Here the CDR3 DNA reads TGCAGTGCTAGGTTTGGACGGATCCGGATCGCAACTAATGAAAAACTGTTTTTT.

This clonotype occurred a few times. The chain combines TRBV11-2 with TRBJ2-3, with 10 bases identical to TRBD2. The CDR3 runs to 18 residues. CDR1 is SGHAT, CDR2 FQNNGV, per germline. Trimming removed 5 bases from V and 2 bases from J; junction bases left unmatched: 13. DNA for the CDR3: TGTGCCAGCAGCCAGGACAGGCTAGCGGGAGTCACCACAGATACGCAGTATTTT. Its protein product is CASSQDRLAGVTTDTQYF.

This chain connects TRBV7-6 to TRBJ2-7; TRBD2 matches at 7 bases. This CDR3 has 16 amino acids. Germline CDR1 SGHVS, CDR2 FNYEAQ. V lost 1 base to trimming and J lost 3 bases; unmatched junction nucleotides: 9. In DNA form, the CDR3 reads TGTGCCAGCAGCTTAGAGGGGTCTAGCGGCTTCTACGAGCAGTACTTC. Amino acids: CASSLEGSSGFYEQYF. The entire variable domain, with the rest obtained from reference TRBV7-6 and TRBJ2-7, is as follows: GAGVSQSPRYKVTKRGQDVALRCDPISGHVSLYWYRQALGQGPEFLTYFNYEAQQDKSGLPNDRFSAERPEGSISTLTIQRTEQRDSAMYRCASSLEGSSGFYEQYFGPGTRLTVT.

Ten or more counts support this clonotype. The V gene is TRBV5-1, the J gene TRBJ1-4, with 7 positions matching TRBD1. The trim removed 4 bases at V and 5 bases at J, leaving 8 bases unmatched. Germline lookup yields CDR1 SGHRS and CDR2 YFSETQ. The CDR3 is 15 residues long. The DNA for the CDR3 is TGCGCCAGCAGCCTCGAGACAGGGATAAATGAAAAACTGTTTTTT. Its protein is CASSLETGINEKLFF.

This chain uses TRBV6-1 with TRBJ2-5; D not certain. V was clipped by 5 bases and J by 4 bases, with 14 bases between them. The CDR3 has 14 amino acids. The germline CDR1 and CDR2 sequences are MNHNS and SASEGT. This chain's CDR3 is CASSPLKYRETQYF. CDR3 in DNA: TGTGCCAGCAGTCCCCTTAAGTACCGAGAGACCCAGTACTTC.

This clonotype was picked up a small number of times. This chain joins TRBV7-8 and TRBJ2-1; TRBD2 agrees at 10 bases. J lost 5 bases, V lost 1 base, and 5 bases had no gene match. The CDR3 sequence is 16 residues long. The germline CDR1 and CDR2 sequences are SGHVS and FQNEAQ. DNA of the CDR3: TGTGCCAGCAGCTTAGTAGGGACTAGCGACCACAATGAGCAGTTCTTC. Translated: CASSLVGTSDHNEQFF.

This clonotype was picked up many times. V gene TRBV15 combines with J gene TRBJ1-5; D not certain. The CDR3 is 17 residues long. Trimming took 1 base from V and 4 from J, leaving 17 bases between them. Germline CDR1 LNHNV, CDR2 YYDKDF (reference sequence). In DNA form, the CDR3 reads TGTGCCACCAGCAGAGGGGTTTGGACCCAAGGGAATCAGCCCCAGCATTTT. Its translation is CATSRGVWTQGNQPQHF.

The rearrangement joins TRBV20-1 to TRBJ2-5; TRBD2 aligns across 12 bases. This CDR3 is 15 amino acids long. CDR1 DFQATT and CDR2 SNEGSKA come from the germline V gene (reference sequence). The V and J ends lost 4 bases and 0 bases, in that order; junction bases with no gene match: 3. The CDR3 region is CSATRLAGDQETQYF. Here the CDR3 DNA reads TGCAGTGCTACGAGACTAGCGGGGGACCAAGAGACCCAGTACTTC.

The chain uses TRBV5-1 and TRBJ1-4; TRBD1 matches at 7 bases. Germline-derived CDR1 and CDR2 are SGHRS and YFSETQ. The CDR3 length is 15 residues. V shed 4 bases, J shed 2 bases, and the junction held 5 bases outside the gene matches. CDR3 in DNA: TGCGCCAGCAGCGTTCAGGGGGAGACTAATGAAAAACTGTTTTTT. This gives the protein CASSVQGETNEKLFF.

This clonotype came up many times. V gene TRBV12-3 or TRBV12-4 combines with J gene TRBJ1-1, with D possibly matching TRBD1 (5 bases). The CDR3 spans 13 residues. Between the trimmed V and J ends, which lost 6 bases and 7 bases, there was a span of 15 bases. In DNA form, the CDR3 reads TGTGCCAGCAGGGGAACCGGGACCAGTGAAGCTTTCTTT. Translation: CASRGTGTSEAFF.

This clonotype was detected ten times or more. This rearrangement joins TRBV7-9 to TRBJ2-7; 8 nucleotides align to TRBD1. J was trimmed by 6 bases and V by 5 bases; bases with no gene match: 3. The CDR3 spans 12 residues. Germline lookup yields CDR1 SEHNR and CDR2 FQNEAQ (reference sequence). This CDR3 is CASSHGTGEQYF. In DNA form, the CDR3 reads TGTGCCAGCAGCCACGGGACAGGCGAGCAGTACTTC. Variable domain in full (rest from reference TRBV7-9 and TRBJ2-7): DTGVSQNPRHKITKRGQNVTFRCDPISEHNRLYWYRQTLGQGPEFLTYFQNEAQLEKSRLLSDRFSAERPKGSFSTLEIQRTEQGDSAMYLCASSHGTGEQYFGPGTRLTVT.

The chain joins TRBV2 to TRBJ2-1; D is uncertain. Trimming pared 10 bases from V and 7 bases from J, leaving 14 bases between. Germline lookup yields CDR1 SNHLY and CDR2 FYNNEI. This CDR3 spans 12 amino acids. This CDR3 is CAITKTSNEQFF. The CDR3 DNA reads TGTGCCATCACGAAGACGAGTAATGAGCAGTTCTTC.

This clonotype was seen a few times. In nucleotides, the CDR3 is TGTGCCAGCAGCTTAGGTAGGAACACAGATACGCAGTATTTT. It is translated as CASSLGRNTDTQYF. The chain couples TRBV7-9 to TRBJ2-3; no reliable D call. The germline CDR1 and CDR2 sequences are SEHNR and FQNEAQ (reference sequence). The CDR3 length is 14 residues. V dropped 1 base and J dropped 2 bases, with 7 bases sitting between them.